This is a list of T cell receptor beta chains from one sample in a study of OX40 agonist ivuxolimab in advanced cancers. TCRdb keeps only in-frame clones here, not all; method: immunoSEQ multiplex PCR. In the table there are around 77,000 clones, around nine tenths of which are singletons. The material sequenced was CD4+ or CD8+ T cells sorted from blood, taken in a trial of the OX40 agonist ivuxolimab. The receptors originated from an adult with an advanced solid tumor such as melanoma, head and neck, liver or kidney cancer. CDR3s include the opening cysteine and the closing phenylalanine or tryptophan.

v_gene: TRBV10-3; CDR3aa: CAISEGGGVQETQYF
v_gene: TRBV11-1; CDR3aa: CASSQEREAFF
v_gene: TRBV29-1; CDR3aa: CSVATGLNQPQHF
v_gene: TRBV7-3; CDR3aa: CASSSSGTGRGYTF
v_gene: TRBV6-4; CDR3aa: CASSARLAGDYNEQFF
v_gene: TRBV6-1; CDR3aa: CASSELLGLAGDNEQFF
v_gene: TRBV4-1; CDR3aa: CASSQVANGGGFYEQYF
v_gene: TRBV5-6; CDR3aa: CASSPGPSFGYEQYF
v_gene: TRBV6-5; CDR3aa: CASSYSEQSEAFF
v_gene: TRBV7-3; CDR3aa: CASSLRVGVGARSRYNEQFF
v_gene: TRBV19; CDR3aa: CASSPSGNTIYF
v_gene: TRBV6-1; CDR3aa: CASSYRTGSTEAFF
v_gene: TRBV29-1; CDR3aa: CSVEDQSGRGF
v_gene: TRBV19; CDR3aa: CASSVGGNGELFF